This T cell receptor beta chain was sequenced during a study of cytomegalovirus exposure and HLA in healthy donors. Study findings and constraints: In a later analysis, a genetic analysis reported fewer productive-TCR N-insertions in an Asian-associated ancestry cluster than the cohort average.

CDR3 length: 15 residues. Looked up from germline, CDR1 is MDHEN and CDR2 is SYDVKM. Trimming cost V 2 bases and J 0 bases, with 7 bases left between them. For this clone: Antigen unknown.

PCR employed 60 Vbeta and 13 Jbeta primers. Profiling relied on immunoSEQ multiplex PCR, and the TCRdb table lists in-frame clones only, not all of them. Among some 140,000 clones listed, about 66% were seen once. The TCR comes from a human donor in good health. Sample: PBMCs. V usage is TRBV28 and J usage is TRBJ1-4; unclear D gene. As DNA, the CDR3 is TGTGCCAGCAGTTTAGTCGGTGCAACTAATGAAAAACTGTTTTTT. This encodes CASSLVGATNEKLFF.